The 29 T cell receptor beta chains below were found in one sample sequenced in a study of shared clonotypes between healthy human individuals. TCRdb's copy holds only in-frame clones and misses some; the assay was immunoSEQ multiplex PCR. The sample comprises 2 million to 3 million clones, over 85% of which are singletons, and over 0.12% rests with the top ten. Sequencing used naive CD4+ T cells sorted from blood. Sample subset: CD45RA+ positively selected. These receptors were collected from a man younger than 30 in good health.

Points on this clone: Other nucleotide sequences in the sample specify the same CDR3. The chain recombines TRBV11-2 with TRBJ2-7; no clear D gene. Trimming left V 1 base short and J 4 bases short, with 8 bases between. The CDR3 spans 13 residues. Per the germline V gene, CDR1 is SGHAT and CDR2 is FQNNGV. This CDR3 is CASSLGAPYEQYF. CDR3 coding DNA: TGTGCCAGCAGCTTAGGGGCCCCTTACGAGCAGTACTTC.

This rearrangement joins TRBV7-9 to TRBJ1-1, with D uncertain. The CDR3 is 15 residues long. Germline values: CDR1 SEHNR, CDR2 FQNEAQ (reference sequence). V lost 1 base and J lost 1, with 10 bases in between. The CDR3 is CASSLVEGENTEAFF. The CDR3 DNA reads TGTGCCAGCAGCTTAGTGGAGGGAGAGAACACTGAAGCTTTCTTT.

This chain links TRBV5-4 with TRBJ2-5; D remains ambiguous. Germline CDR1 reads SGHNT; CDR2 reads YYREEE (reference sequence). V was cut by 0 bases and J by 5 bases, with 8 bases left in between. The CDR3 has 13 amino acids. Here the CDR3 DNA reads TGTGCCAGCAGCTTGGAGGGCCTGGAGACCCAGTACTTC. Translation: CASSLEGLETQYF.

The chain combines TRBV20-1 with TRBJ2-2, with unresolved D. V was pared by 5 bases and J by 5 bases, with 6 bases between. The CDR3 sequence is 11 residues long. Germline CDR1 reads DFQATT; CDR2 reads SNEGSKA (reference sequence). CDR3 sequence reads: CSALFTGELFF. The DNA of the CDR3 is TGCAGTGCTCTATTTACCGGGGAGCTGTTTTTT.

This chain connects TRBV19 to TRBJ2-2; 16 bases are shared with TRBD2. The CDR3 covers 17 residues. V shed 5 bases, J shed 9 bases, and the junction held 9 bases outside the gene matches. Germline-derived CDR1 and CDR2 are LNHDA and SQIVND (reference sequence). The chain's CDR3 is CASSGTSGGAGSRELFF. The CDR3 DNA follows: TGTGCCAGTAGTGGGACTAGCGGGGGGGCCGGTTCCAGGGAGCTGTTTTTT. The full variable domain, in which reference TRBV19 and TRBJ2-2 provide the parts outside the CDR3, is DGGITQSPKYLFRKEGQNVTLSCEQNLNHDAMYWYRQDPGQGLRLIYYSQIVNDFQKGDIAEGYSVSREKKESFPLTVTSAQKNPTAFYLCASSGTSGGAGSRELFFGEGSRLTVL.

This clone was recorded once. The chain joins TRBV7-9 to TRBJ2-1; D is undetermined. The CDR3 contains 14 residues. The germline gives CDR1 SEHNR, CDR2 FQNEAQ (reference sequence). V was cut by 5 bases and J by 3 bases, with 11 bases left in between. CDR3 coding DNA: TGTGCCAGCAGCCCAGACTGGCTCTACAATGAGCAGTTCTTC. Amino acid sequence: CASSPDWLYNEQFF. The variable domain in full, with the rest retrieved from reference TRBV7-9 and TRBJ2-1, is DTGVSQNPRHKITKRGQNVTFRCDPISEHNRLYWYRQTLGQGPEFLTYFQNEAQLEKSRLLSDRFSAERPKGSFSTLEIQRTEQGDSAMYLCASSPDWLYNEQFFGPGTRLTVL.

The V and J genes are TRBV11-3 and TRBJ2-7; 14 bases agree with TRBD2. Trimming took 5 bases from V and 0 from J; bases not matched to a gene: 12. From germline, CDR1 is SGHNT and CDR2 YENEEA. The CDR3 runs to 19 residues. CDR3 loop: CASSGTGTSGRPDSYEQYF. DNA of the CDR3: TGTGCCAGCAGCGGCACCGGGACTAGCGGGAGACCCGACTCCTACGAGCAGTACTTC.

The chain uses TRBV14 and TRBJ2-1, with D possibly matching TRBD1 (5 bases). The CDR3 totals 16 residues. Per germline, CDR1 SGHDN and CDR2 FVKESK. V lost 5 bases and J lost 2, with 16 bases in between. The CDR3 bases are TGTGCCAGCAGCTCCTCCCTAGGGGTAACCTACAATGAGCAGTTCTTC. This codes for CASSSSLGVTYNEQFF.

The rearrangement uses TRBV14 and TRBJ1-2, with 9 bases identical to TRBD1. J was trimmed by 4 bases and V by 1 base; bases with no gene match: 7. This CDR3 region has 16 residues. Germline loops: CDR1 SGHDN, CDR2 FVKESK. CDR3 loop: CASSQVTGGPIYGYTF. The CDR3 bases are TGTGCCAGCAGCCAAGTGACAGGGGGGCCCATCTATGGCTACACCTTC.

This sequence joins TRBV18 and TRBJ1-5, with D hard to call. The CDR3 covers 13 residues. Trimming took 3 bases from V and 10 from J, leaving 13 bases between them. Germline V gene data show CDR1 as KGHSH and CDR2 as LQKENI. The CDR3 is CASSPETSSPQHF. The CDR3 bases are TGTGCCAGCTCACCCGAGACCTCCTCACCCCAGCATTTT.

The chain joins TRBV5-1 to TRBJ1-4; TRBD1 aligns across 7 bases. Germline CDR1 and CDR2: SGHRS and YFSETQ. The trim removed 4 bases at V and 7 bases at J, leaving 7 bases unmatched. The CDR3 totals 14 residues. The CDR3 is CASSEIRGGEKLFF. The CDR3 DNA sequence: TGCGCCAGCAGCGAGATCAGGGGGGGTGAAAAACTGTTTTTT.

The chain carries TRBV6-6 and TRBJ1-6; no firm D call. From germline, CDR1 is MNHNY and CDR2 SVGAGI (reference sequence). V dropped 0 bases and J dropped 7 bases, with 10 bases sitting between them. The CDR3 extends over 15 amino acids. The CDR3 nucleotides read TGTGCCAGCAGTTACTCTTATTTTGAAAATTCACCCCTCCACTTT. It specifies CASSYSYFENSPLHF.

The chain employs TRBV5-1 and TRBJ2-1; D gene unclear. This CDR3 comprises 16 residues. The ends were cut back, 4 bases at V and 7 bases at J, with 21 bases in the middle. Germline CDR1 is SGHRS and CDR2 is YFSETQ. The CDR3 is CASSPGNGNFLNEQFF. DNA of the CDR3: TGCGCCAGCAGCCCCGGTAACGGAAATTTCTTGAATGAGCAGTTCTTC.

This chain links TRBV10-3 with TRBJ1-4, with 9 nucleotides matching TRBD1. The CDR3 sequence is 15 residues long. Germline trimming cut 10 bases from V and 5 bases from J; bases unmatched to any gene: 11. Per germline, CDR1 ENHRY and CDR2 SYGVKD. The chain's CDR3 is CATGTGSYQNEKLFF. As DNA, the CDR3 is TGTGCCACCGGGACAGGGAGTTATCAGAATGAAAAACTGTTTTTT.

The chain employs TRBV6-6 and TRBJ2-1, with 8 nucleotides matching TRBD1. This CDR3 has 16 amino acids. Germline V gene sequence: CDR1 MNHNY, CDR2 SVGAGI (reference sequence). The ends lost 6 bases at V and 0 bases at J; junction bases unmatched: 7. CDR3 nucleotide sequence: TGTGCCAGCAGCTTAACAGGGGGGAGCTCCTACAATGAGCAGTTCTTC. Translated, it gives CASSLTGGSSYNEQFF.

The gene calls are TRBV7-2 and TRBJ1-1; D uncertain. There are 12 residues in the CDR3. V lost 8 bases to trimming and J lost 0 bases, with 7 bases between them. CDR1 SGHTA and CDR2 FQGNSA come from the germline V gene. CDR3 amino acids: CASGSLNTEAFF. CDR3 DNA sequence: TGTGCCAGCGGATCGCTGAACACTGAAGCTTTCTTT.

CDR3 protein: CASSPTGQGRNEQFF. The DNA for the CDR3 is TGTGCCAGCTCACCCACGGGACAGGGGAGGAATGAGCAGTTCTTC. The chain recombines TRBV18 with TRBJ2-1; 10 bases line up with TRBD1. CDR1 is KGHSH and CDR2 is LQKENI in the germline V gene. V shed 3 bases and J 7 bases; nucleotides not matched to a gene: 6. The CDR3 has 15 residues.

For the CDR3, the DNA is TGTGCCAGCAGCGTCCGGGACAGGTTAAACTATGGCTACACCTTC. This encodes CASSVRDRLNYGYTF. This chain connects TRBV5-4 to TRBJ1-2; 8 bases fit TRBD1. Germline assignment: CDR1 SGHNT and CDR2 YYREEE (reference sequence). CDR3 length equals 15 residues. The junction had 7 bases not matched to a gene; V was cut back by 4 bases and J by 2 bases.

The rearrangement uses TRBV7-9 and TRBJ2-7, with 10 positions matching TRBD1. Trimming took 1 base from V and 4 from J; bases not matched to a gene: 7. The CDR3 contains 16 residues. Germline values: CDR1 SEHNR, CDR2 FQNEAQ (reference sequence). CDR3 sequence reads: CASSLEVTGGGYEQYF. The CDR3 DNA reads TGTGCCAGCAGCTTAGAAGTGACAGGGGGCGGGTACGAGCAGTACTTC.

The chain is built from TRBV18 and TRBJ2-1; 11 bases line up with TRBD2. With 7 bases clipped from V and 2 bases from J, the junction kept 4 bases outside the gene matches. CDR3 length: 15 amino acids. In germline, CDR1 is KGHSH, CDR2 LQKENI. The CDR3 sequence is CASYVTSGTYNEQFF. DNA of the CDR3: TGTGCCAGCTACGTGACTAGCGGGACCTACAATGAGCAGTTCTTC. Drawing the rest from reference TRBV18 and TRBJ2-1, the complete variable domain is NAGVMQNPRHLVRRRGQEARLRCSPMKGHSHVYWYRQLPEEGLKFMVYLQKENIIDESGMPKERFSAEFPKEGPSILRIQQVVRGDSAAYFCASYVTSGTYNEQFFGPGTRLTVL.

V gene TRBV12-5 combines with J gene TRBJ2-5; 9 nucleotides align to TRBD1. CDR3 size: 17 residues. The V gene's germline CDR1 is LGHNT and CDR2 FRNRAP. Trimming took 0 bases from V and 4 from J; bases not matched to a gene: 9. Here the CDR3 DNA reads TGTGCTAGTGGTTTGGTCCCAAAACAGGGGGCTGGAGAGACCCAGTACTTC. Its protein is CASGLVPKQGAGETQYF.

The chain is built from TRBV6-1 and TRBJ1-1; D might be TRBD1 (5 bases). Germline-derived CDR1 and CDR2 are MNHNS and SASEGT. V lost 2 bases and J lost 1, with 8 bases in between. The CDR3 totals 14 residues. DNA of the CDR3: TGTGCCAGCAGTGAACTTACAGGGAACACTGAAGCTTTCTTT. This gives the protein CASSELTGNTEAFF.

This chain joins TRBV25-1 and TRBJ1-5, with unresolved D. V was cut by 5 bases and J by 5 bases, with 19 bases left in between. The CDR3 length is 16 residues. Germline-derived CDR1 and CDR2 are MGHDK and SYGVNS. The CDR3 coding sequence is TGTGCCAGCAGTTCAACACCCTTTAGTGAGGATCAGCCCCAGCATTTT. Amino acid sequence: CASSSTPFSEDQPQHF.

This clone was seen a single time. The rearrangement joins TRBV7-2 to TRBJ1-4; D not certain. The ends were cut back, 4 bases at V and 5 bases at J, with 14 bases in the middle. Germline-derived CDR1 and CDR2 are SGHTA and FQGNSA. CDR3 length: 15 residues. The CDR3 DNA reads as TGTGCCAGCAGCTCCCTCGGGTCCATAAATGAAAAACTGTTTTTT. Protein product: CASSSLGSINEKLFF.

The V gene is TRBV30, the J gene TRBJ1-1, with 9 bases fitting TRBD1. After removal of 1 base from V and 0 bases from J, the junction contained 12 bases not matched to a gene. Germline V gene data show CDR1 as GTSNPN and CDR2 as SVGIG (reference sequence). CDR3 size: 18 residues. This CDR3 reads CAWSGETGTGLMNTEAFF. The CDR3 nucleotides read TGTGCCTGGAGTGGGGAAACCGGGACAGGGCTTATGAACACTGAAGCTTTCTTT.

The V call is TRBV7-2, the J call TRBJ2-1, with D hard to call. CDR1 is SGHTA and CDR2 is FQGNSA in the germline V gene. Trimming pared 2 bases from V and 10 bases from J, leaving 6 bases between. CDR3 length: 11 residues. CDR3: CASSLPGEQFF. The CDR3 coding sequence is TGTGCCAGCAGCTTACCTGGAGAGCAGTTCTTC.

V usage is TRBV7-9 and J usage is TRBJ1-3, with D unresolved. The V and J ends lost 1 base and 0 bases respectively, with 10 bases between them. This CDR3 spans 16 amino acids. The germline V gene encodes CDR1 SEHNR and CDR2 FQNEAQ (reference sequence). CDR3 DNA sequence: TGTGCCAGCAGCTTAGAGGGCAGCCGCTCTGGAAACACCATATATTTT. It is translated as CASSLEGSRSGNTIYF.

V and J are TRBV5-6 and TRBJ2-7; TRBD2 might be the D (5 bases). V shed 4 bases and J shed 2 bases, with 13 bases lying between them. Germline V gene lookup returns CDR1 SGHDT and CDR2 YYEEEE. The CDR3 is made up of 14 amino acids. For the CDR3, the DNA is TGTGCCAGCAGCAACGCCGGAGGTACCTACGAGCAGTACTTC. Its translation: CASSNAGGTYEQYF. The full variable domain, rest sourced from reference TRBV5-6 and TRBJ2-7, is DAGVTQSPTHLIKTRGQQVTLRCSPKSGHDTVSWYQQALGQGPQFIFQYYEEEERQRGNFPDRFSGHQFPNYSSELNVNALLLGDSALYLCASSNAGGTYEQYFGPGTRLTVT.

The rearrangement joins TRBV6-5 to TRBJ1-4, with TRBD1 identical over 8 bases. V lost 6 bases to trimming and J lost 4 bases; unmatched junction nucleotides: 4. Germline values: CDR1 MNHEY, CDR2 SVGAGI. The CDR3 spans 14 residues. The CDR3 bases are TGTGCCAGCAGGCGACAGGGGATTAATGAAAAACTGTTTTTT. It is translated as CASRRQGINEKLFF.